The sequence of this TCR beta chain was determined in a study of cytomegalovirus exposure and HLA in healthy donors. Study background: The use of the same platform for the 95 to 150 validation repertoires and the 650 to 850 first-cohort repertoires was reported by a later analysis. Study-level points and caveats: The investigators catalogued 164 TCR beta chains as cytomegalovirus-associated. Subsequent analysis of the roughly 120 validation repertoires found a tendency for first-cohort TCR clusters to co-occur.

To note about this clone: Its antigen is unidentified.

V was cut by 4 bases and J by 7 bases, with 12 bases left in between. The CDR3 is made up of 13 amino acids. Germline loops: CDR1 SGDLS, CDR2 YYNGEE. Measured with immunoSEQ multiplex PCR; TCRdb has only the in-frame clones, and not every one. The sample records 70,000 to 80,000 clones, around 94% being singletons. The source material was PBMCs. J is TRBJ2-1 and V is TRBV9; possibly TRBD2 for D (5 bases). The clonotype comes from a woman between 18 and 30 years old in good health and CMV-seronegative. The CDR3 reads CASSTGGPNEQFF. For the CDR3, the DNA is TGTGCCAGCAGCACCGGAGGCCCGAATGAGCAGTTCTTC.